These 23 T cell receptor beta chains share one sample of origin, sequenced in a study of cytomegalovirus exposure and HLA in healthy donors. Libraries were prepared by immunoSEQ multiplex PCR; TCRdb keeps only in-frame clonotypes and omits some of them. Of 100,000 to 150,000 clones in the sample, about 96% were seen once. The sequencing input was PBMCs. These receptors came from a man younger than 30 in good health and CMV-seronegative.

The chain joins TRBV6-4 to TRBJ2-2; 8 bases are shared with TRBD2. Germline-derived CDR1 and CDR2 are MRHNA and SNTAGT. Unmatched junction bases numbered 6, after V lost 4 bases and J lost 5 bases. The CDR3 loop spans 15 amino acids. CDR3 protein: CASSVLAGKTGELFF. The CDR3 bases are TGTGCCAGCAGTGTCTTAGCGGGAAAAACCGGGGAGCTGTTTTTT.

The CDR3 nucleotides are TGTGCCAGCAGGGCCGTCAGACAGGCGGACTATGGCTACACCTTC. Translating it yields CASRAVRQADYGYTF. This chain joins TRBV28 and TRBJ1-2; possibly TRBD1 for D (6 bases). Per the germline V gene, CDR1 is MDHEN and CDR2 is SYDVKM. V was clipped by 6 bases and J by 3 bases, with 17 bases between them. The CDR3 is made up of 15 amino acids.

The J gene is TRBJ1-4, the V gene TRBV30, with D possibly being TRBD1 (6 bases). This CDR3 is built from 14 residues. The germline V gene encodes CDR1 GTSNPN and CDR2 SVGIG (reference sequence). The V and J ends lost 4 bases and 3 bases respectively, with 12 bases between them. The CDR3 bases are TGTGCCTGGAAGGGGGTCAGTTCTAATGAAAAACTGTTTTTT. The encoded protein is CAWKGVSSNEKLFF.

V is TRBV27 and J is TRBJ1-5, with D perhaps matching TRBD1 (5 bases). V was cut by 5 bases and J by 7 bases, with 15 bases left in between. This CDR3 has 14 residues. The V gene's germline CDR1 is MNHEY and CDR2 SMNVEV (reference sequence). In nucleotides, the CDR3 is TGTGCCAGCAGTCCCAGGGATTGGGGACAGCCCCAGCATTTT. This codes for CASSPRDWGQPQHF.

The CDR3 protein is CSVLTGSSYEQYF. The CDR3 nucleotides read TGCAGCGTACTAACGGGTAGCTCCTACGAGCAGTACTTC. V gene TRBV29-1 combines with J gene TRBJ2-7; D not resolved. The CDR3 length is 13 residues. Germline CDR1 reads SQVTM; CDR2 reads ANQGSEA. V was pared by 6 bases and J by 0 bases, with 12 bases between.

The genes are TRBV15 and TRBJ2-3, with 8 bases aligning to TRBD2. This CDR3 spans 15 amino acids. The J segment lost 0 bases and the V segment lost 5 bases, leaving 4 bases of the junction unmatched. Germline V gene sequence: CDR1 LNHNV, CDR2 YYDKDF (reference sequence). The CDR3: CATSFSGISTDTQYF. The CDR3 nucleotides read TGTGCCACCAGCTTTAGCGGGATCAGCACAGATACGCAGTATTTT.

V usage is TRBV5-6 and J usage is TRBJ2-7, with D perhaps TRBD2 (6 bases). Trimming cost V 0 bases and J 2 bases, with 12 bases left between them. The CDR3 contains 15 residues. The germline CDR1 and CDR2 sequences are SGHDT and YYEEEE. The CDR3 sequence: CASSLGDGGTYEQYF. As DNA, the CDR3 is TGTGCCAGCAGCTTGGGGGACGGAGGGACCTACGAGCAGTACTTC.

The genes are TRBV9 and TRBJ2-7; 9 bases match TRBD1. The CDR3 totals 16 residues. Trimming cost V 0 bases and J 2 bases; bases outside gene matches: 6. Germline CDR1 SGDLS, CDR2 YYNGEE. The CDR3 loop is CASSVGGTGSAYEQYF. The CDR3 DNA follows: TGTGCCAGCAGCGTAGGAGGGACAGGGTCGGCCTACGAGCAGTACTTC. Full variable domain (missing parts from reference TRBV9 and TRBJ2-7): DSGVTQTPKHLITATGQRVTLRCSPRSGDLSVYWYQQSLDQGLQFLIQYYNGEERAKGNILERFSAQQFPDLHSELNLSSLELGDSALYFCASSVGGTGSAYEQYFGPGTRLTVT.

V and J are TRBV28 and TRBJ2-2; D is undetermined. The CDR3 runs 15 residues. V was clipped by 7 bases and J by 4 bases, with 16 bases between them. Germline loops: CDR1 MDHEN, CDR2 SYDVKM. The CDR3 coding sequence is TGTGCCAGCACCACCGCCGGAGTGGGCACCGGGGAGCTGTTTTTT. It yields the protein CASTTAGVGTGELFF.

This chain's CDR3 is CASSYTSGSSYNEQFF. CDR3 bases: TGTGCCAGCAGCTACACTAGCGGGAGTTCCTACAATGAGCAGTTCTTC. This chain connects TRBV5-6 to TRBJ2-1; TRBD2 aligns across 11 bases. Germline CDR1 and CDR2: SGHDT and YYEEEE. The trim removed 3 bases at V and 1 base at J, leaving 3 bases unmatched. This CDR3 has 16 amino acids.

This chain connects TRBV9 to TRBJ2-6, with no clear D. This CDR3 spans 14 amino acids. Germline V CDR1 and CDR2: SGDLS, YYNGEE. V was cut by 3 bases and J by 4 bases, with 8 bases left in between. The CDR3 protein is CASSANGGANVLTF. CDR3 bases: TGTGCCAGCAGCGCGAACGGGGGGGCCAACGTCCTGACTTTC.

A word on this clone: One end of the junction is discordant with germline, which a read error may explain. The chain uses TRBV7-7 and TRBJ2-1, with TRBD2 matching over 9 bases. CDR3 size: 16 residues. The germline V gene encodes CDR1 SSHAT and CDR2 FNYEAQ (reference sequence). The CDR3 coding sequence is TGTGCTAGCAGCTTAGAAGTGACTAGCGGACGAAATGAGCAGTTCTTC. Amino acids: CASSLEVTSGRNEQFF.

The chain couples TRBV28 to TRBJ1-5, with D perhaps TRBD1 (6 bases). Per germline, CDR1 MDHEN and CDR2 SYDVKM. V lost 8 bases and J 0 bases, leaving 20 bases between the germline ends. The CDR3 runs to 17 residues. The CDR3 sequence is CASGGGETGHSNQPQHF. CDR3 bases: TGTGCCAGCGGGGGGGGCGAGACCGGCCATAGCAATCAGCCCCAGCATTTT.

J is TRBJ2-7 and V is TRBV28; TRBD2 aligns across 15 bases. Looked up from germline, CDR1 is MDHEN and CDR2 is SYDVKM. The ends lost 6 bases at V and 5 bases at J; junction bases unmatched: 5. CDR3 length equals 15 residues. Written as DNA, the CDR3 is TGTGCCAGCAGAGACGGACTAGCGGGAGGGGACGAGCAGTACTTC. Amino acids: CASRDGLAGGDEQYF.

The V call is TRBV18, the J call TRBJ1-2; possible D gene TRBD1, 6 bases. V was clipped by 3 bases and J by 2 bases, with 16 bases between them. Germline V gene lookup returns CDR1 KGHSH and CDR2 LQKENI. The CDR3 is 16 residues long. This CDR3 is CASSPGTWRPNYGYTF. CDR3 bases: TGTGCCAGCTCACCCGGGACATGGAGGCCCAACTATGGCTACACCTTC.

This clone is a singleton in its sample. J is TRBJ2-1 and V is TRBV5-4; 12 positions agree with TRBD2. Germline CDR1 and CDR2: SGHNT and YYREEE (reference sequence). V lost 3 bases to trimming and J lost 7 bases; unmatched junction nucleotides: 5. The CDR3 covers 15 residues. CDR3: CASSYLAGGGNEQFF. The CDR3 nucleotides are TGTGCCAGCAGCTACCTAGCGGGAGGGGGAAATGAGCAGTTCTTC.

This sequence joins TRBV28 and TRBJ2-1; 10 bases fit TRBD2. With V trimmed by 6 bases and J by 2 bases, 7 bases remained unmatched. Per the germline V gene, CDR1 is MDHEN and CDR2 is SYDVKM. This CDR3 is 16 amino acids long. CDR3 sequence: CASRPSSGSAYNEQFF. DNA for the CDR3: TGTGCCAGCAGACCTTCTAGCGGGAGTGCCTACAATGAGCAGTTCTTC.

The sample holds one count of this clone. CDR3 sequence reads: CASRKVGRWTGELFF. The CDR3 nucleotides read TGTGCCAGCCGCAAGGTGGGGCGTTGGACCGGGGAGCTGTTTTTT. This chain joins TRBV28 and TRBJ2-2, with a possible D match to TRBD1 (5 bases). CDR1 MDHEN and CDR2 SYDVKM come from the germline V gene. V dropped 8 bases and J dropped 5 bases, with 18 bases sitting between them. The CDR3 loop spans 15 amino acids.

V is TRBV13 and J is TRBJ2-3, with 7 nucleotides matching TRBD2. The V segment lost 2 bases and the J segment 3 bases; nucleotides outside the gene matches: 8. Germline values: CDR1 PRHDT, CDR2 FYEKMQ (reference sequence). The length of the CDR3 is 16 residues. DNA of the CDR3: TGTGCCAGCAGCTTATCCGGGGGAGGGCCTACAGATACGCAGTATTTT. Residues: CASSLSGGGPTDTQYF. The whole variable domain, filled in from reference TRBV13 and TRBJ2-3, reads AAGVIQSPRHLIKEKRETATLKCYPIPRHDTVYWYQQGPGQDPQFLISFYEKMQSDKGSIPDRFSAQQFSDYHSELNMSSLELGDSALYFCASSLSGGGPTDTQYFGPGTRLTVL.

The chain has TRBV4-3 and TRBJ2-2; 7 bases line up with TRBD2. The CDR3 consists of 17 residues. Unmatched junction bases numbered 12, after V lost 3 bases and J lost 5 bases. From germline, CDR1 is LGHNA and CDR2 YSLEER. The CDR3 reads CASSHDRAGWGTGELFF. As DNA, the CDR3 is TGCGCCAGCAGCCACGATAGAGCGGGATGGGGAACCGGGGAGCTGTTTTTT.

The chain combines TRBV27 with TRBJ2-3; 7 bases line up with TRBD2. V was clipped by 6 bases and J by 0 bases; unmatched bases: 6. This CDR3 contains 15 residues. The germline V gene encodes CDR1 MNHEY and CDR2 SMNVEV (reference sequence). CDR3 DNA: TGTGCCAGCAGCCGGGGGGATACTAGCACAGATACGCAGTATTTT. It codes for CASSRGDTSTDTQYF.

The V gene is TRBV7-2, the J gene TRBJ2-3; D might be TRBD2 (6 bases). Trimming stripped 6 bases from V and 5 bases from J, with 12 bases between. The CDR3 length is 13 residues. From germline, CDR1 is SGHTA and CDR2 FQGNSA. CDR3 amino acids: CASSREFEDTQYF. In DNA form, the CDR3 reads TGTGCCAGCAGTCGGGAGTTCGAAGATACGCAGTATTTT.

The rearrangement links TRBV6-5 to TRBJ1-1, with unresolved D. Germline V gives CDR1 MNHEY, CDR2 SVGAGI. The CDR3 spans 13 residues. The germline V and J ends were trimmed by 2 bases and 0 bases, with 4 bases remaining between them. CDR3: CASSYEMNTEAFF. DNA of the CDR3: TGTGCCAGCAGTTACGAGATGAACACTGAAGCTTTCTTT.